Below are 3 T cell receptor beta chains sequenced from a single sample in a study of PD-1 blockade in classical Hodgkin lymphoma. The assay was immunoSEQ multiplex PCR, and TCRdb's table has in-frame clones only and misses some. The sample has roughly 100,000 clones, 93% seen once; the top ten hold 2%. The time point here: cycle 4 day 1 (C4D1), after five to seven weeks of nivolumab. Relapse after autologous stem cell transplantation occurred in every patient, and brentuximab vedotin exposure varied. Source: peripheral blood mononuclear cells (PBMCs), taken before the fourth cycle of nivolumab. These receptors were taken from a human donor with classical Hodgkin lymphoma.

The rearrangement links TRBV27 to TRBJ2-1; D might be TRBD1 (6 bases). CDR3 length equals 14 residues. Per the germline V gene, CDR1 is MNHEY and CDR2 is SMNVEV (reference sequence). V lost 3 bases and J 8 bases, leaving 14 bases between the germline ends. The CDR3 reads CASSFGTNGDEQFF. The CDR3 DNA reads as TGTGCCAGCAGTTTCGGGACAAACGGGGATGAGCAGTTCTTC.

V gene TRBV25-1 combines with J gene TRBJ1-2; unclear D gene. Trimming cost V 3 bases and J 8 bases, with 22 bases left between them. CDR1 MGHDK and CDR2 SYGVNS come from the germline V gene. The CDR3 totals 16 residues. Written as DNA, the CDR3 is TGTGCCAGCAGTGATGAGAGGAGGAGCCCCGGCAGGGGCTACACCTTC. It is translated as CASSDERRSPGRGYTF.

The chain is built from TRBV27 and TRBJ2-7, with 7 bases lining up with TRBD1. This CDR3 is built from 14 residues. The germline CDR1 and CDR2 sequences are MNHEY and SMNVEV (reference sequence). After removal of 5 bases from V and 4 bases from J, the junction contained 8 bases not matched to a gene. Here the CDR3 DNA reads TGTGCCAGCAGTGAAGACAGGGATGCTTACGAGCAGTACTTC. Amino acids: CASSEDRDAYEQYF.